This entry features one T cell receptor beta chain sequence. Its target is unknown. Sequenced by immunoSEQ multiplex PCR; TCRdb stores in-frame clones only, minus some. This sample has some 130,000 clones, with roughly 89% found just once. CDR1 and CDR2 from the germline V gene are SGHVS and FQNEAQ. This CDR3 comprises 14 residues. Trimming cost V 2 bases and J 2 bases, with 8 bases left between them. These data belong to a study of cytomegalovirus exposure and HLA in healthy donors. The study, taken as a whole, reports: Under in vitro conditions, three CMV-associated chains were confirmed as specific for CMV antigens. Reports credit the classifier with highly specific, highly sensitive diagnosis of cytomegalovirus status.

Sequenced sample: PBMCs. The chain uses TRBV7-8 and TRBJ2-3; a possible D gene is TRBD2 (5 bases). The sequence was obtained from a woman aged 18-29 years in good health and CMV-seronegative. Here the CDR3 DNA reads TGTGCCAGCAGCTTAATCGGGGACACAGATACGCAGTATTTT. Encoded protein: CASSLIGDTDTQYF.